This TCR beta chain was found in a study of shared clonotypes between healthy human individuals. The CD8 memory sample joined CD45RO+ cells and CCR7-negative CD45RA+ cells. General study findings and limits: Against clonotypes common to all four donors, non-shared ones had lower generation probabilities.

Clones were read by immunoSEQ multiplex PCR, and TCRdb kept only the in-frame ones, dropping some. The sample includes around 370,000 clones, approximately 97% seen only once; the top ten take more than 0.3%. As to this clone: Its target is unknown.

V lost 4 bases and J lost 0; bases outside the gene matches: 1. Germline CDR1 is WNHNN and CDR2 is SYGVQD (reference sequence). The CDR3 runs to 15 residues. The rearrangement joins TRBV10-1 to TRBJ2-3; TRBD1 aligns across 10 bases. The receptor was isolated from a man between 25 and 39 years old in good health. Material: memory CD8+ T cells sorted from blood. Subset meaning: CD45RO+ cells pooled with CCR7-negative TemRA cells. This CDR3 is CASSVGQGSTDTQYF. CDR3 DNA: TGCGCCAGCAGTGTGGGACAGGGGAGCACAGATACGCAGTATTTT.